This TCR beta chain originates from a study of T-cell reconstitution after alpha-beta-depleted transplantation in children. This clonotype was seen many times. The antigen is not known. Library preparation (for TCRbeta) was performed with unique molecular identifiers. TCRdb recomputed calls from the PCR reads with MiXCR, one row per CDR3 protein. This table holds hundreds of thousands of distinct CDR3 sequences, 13% found once. Study observations and caveats: T-cell numbers and diversity one year post-transplant derived largely from freshly generated T cells. Expanded clones from the graft, numbering several hundred, reportedly supplied alpha-beta T cells about two months after transplant.

The TCR comes from a male patient aged 10 to 17 who had a stem cell transplant for acute myeloid leukemia, so the T cells may come from the graft donor. This sample comprised PBMCs, mostly from graft donor cells, obtained 360 days after TCRalphabeta/CD19-depleted stem cell transplant.

The CDR3 reads CASSLAPAGGETQYF. CDR3 bases: TGCGCCAGCAGCTTGGCCCCAGCGGGAGGAGAGACCCAGTACTTC. This chain connects TRBV5-1 to TRBJ2-5; 9 nucleotides align to TRBD2. V was clipped by 0 bases and J by 4 bases; unmatched bases: 4. CDR1 and CDR2 from the germline V gene are SGHRS and YFSETQ. There are 15 residues in the CDR3.